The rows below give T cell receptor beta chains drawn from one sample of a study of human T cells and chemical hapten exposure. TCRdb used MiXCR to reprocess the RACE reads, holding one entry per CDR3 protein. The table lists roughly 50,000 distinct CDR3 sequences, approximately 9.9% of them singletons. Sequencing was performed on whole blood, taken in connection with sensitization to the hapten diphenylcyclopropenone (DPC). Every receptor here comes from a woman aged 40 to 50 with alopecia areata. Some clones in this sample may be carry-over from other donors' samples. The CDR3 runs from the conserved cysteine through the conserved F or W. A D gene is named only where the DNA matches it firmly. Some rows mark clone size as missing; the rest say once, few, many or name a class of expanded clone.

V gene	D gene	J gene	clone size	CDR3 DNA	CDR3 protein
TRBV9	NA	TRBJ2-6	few	TGTGCCAGCAGCGTAGTACCTCTGGGCTCTGGGGCCAACGTCCTGACTTTC	CASSVVPLGSGANVLTF
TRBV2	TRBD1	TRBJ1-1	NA	TGTGCCAGCAGTAGGGACAGCGGAGCTTTCTTT	CASSRDSGAFF
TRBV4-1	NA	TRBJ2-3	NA	TGCGCCAGCAGCCAAGATCGGCGATCAAACGCGGATACGCAGTATTTT	CASSQDRRSNADTQYF
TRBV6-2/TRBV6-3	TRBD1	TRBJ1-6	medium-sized	TGTGCCAGCAGCCGGACAGGGGGCGCCTCCTATAATTCACCCCTCCACTTT	CASSRTGGASYNSPLHF
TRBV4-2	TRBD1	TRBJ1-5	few	TGTGCCAGCAGCGGACAATACAGGGGAAGTAATCAGCCCCAGCATTTT	CASSGQYRGSNQPQHF
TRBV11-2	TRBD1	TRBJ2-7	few	TGTGCCAGCAGCACCCTGACAGGGCGCCGTGATGGCGAGCAGTACTTC	CASSTLTGRRDGEQYF
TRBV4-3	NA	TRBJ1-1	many	TGCGCCAGCAAGGAGGATCGATGGGACACTGAAGCTTTCTTT	CASKEDRWDTEAFF
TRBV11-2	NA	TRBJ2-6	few	TGTGCCAGCAGCTTAGTCCGCTCTGGGGCCAACGTCCTGACTTTC	CASSLVRSGANVLTF
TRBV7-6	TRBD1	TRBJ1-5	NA	TGTGCCAGCAGCCAGACAGGGAATCAGCCCCAGCATTTT	CASSQTGNQPQHF
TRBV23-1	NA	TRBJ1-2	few	TGCGCCAGCAGTCATACCTTGGGGACACAGAACTATGGCTACACCTTC	CASSHTLGTQNYGYTF
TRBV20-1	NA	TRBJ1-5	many	TGCAGTGCTAGAGCTGTGGGAGGGGACTTGCAGCCCCAGCATTTT	CSARAVGGDLQPQHF
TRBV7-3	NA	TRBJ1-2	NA	TGTGCCAGCAGCCCCTCTGGACCGGGGGGCTATGGCTACACCTTC	CASSPSGPGGYGYTF
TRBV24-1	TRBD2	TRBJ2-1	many	TGTGCCACCAGTGATCGCCCCGGGACTAGTCCCTTTTATGAGCAGTTCTTC	CATSDRPGTSPFYEQFF
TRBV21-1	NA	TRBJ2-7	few	TGTGCCAGCAGCAAAGACCCTCGGGGTAGCTCCTACGAGCAGTACTTC	CASSKDPRGSSYEQYF
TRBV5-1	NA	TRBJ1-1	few	TGCGCCAGCCCGTTGGGGATGAACACTGAAGCTTTCTTT	CASPLGMNTEAFF
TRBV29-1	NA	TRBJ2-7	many	TGCAGCGCCTTAGACCGACTCACCTACGAGCAGTACTTC	CSALDRLTYEQYF
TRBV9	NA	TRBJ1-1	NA	TGTGCCAGCAGCGTAGTACAGGGACGAAACACTGAAGCTTTCTTT	CASSVVQGRNTEAFF
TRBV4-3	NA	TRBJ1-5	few	TGCGCCAGCACCCCACAGGGCAATGGCAATCAGCCCCAGCATTTT	CASTPQGNGNQPQHF
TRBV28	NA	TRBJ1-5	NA	TGTGCCAGCAGTTTATTAGGGGACCCTGGGAGGCCCCAGCATTTT	CASSLLGDPGRPQHF
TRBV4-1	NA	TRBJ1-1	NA	TGCGCCAGCAGCCAAGCGGGACAGAACACTGAAGCTTTCTTT	CASSQAGQNTEAFF
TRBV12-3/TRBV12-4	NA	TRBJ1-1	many	TGTGCCAGCAGTTTTTTAGTAACTGAAGCTTTCTTT	CASSFLVTEAFF
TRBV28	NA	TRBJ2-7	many	TGTGCCAGCAGTTTGTCGACAGCCTCTACGGAATACGAGCAGTACTTC	CASSLSTASTEYEQYF
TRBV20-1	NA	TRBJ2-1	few	TGCAGTGCTAGAGATCCCCGGACAGACTACAATGAGCAGTTCTTC	CSARDPRTDYNEQFF
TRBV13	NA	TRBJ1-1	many	TGTGCCAGCAGCCCTGGGGTGAACACTGAAGCTTTCTTT	CASSPGVNTEAFF
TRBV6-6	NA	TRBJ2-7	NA	TGTGCCAGCAGTTACTCGATTAGGAGTTACGAGCAGTACTTC	CASSYSIRSYEQYF
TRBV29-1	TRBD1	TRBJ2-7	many	TGCAGCGTTGAAGCAGGGACAGGGTCCTACGAGCAGTACTTC	CSVEAGTGSYEQYF
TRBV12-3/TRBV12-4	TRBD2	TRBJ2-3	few	TGTGCCAGCAGTTGGGAGGTTAGCGGGGGGGTCGATACGCAGTATTTT	CASSWEVSGGVDTQYF
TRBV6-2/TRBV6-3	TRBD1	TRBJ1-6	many	TGTGCCAGCAGACAGGGGTTACAGGACAATTCACCCCTCCACTTT	CASRQGLQDNSPLHF
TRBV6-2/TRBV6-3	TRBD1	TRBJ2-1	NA	TGTGCCAGCAGTTTGACGGGACAGGGAACGAATGAGCAGTTCTTC	CASSLTGQGTNEQFF
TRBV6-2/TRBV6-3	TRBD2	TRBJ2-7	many	TGTGCCAGCAGTCTCGAGACTAGCGGGGGATACGAGCAGTACTTC	CASSLETSGGYEQYF
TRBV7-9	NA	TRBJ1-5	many	TGTGCCAGCAGCGAGGTCCAGCCCCAGCATTTT	CASSEVQPQHF
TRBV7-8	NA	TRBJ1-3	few	TGTGCCAGCAGCCCCGCACCGCGGGGGAACTCTGGAAACACCATATATTTT	CASSPAPRGNSGNTIYF
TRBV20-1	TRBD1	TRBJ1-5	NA	TGCAGTGCACAAAGGACAGGAAGCAATCAGCCCCAGCATTTT	CSAQRTGSNQPQHF
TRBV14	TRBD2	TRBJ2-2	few	TGTGCCAGCAGACCAACTAGCGGATTCACCGGGGAGCTGTTTTTT	CASRPTSGFTGELFF
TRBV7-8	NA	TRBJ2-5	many	TGTGCCAGCAGCTTAGGGGTGGACGGCGGTGGGGAGACCCAGTACTTC	CASSLGVDGGGETQYF
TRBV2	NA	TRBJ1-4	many	TGTGCCAGCAGTCTTACGGGGGCAATTAATGAAAAACTGTTTTTT	CASSLTGAINEKLFF
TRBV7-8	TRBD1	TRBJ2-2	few	TGTGCCAGCAGCGCTCGACGGACAGGGCTGGTCACCGGGGAGCTGTTTTTT	CASSARRTGLVTGELFF
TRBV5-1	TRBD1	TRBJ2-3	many	TGCGCCAGCAGCCGCGGGACAGGGGGTTTGGATACGCAGTATTTT	CASSRGTGGLDTQYF
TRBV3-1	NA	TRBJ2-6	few	TGTGCCAGCAGCCAAAGGGCCAACGTCCTGACTTTC	CASSQRANVLTF
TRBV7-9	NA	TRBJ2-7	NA	TGTGCCAGCTCGGCAGGGGCCTCCTACGAGCAGTACTTC	CASSAGASYEQYF
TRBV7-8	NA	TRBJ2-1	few	TGTGCCAGCAGTCACAGGGACCTCTACAATGAGCAGTTCTTC	CASSHRDLYNEQFF
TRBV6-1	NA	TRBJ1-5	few	TGTGCCAGCAGCTTGGGGGGGGGCAGCAATCAGCCCCAGCATTTT	CASSLGGGSNQPQHF
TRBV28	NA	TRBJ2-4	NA	TGTGCCAGCAGGGGACCAGTGACTGGCATTCAGTACTTC	CASRGPVTGIQYF
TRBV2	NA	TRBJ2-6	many	TGTGCCAGCAGGGAGGTCTCTGGGGCCAACGTCCTGACTTTC	CASREVSGANVLTF
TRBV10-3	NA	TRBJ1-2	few	TGTGCCACGGGGGAAGCTAACTATGGCTACACCTTC	CATGEANYGYTF
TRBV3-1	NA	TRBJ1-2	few	TGTGCCAGCAGCCAAGTGGGAAAAGGCTACACCTTC	CASSQVGKGYTF